This entry describes one T cell receptor beta chain. This entry belongs to a study of T cell changes during pregnancy in multiple sclerosis. The CDR3 is made up of 16 amino acids. Germline V gene lookup returns CDR1 SGHRS and CDR2 YFSETQ. V dropped 1 base and J dropped 5; count of bases not matched to a gene: 9. Some clones are missing from TCRdb's copy, which holds only in-frame ones; the method was immunoSEQ multiplex PCR. The sample includes tens of thousands of clones, 85% to 95% of them seen just once. The receptor's source is a female donor with multiple sclerosis, enrolled in a pregnancy study. This rearrangement joins TRBV5-1 to TRBJ2-3; 8 positions match TRBD2. Material: CD4+ T cells from peripheral blood mononuclear cells, obtained before pregnancy. This CDR3 reads CASSLQPGLGGDTQYF. DNA of the CDR3: TGCGCCAGCAGCTTGCAGCCGGGACTAGGAGGAGATACGCAGTATTTT.